Listed below are T cell receptor beta chains from one sample, sequenced in a study of CD8 T cells in ankylosing spondylitis. TCRdb fed the 5' RACE reads into MiXCR, producing one record per CDR3 protein. The sample holds about 340,000 distinct CDR3 sequences, approximately 15% seen once. The source material was blood, either unsorted or a sorted T cell fraction (not recorded which). Receptor source: a male donor with ankylosing spondylitis or in good health (not recorded which). Both conserved end residues are part of each CDR3. D genes are given only for firm matches. Size is stated for part of the rows, as once, few or many counts, or as a class when the clone is expanded.

d_gene | j_gene | v_gene | abundance | CDR3nt | CDR3aa
TRBD1 | TRBJ2-1 | TRBV5-6 | . | TGTGCCAGCAGCCTTCCGGGACAGGGCTACAATGAGCAGTTCTTC | CASSLPGQGYNEQFF
. | TRBJ2-7 | TRBV4-2 | . | TGTGCCAGCAGCCGTGGACCCGGAGTAGCAGGAGACTACGAGCAGTACTTC | CASSRGPGVAGDYEQYF
. | TRBJ2-1 | TRBV12-3/TRBV12-4 | few | TGTGCCAGCAGTTTCGGCAGACTCCACTACAATGAGCAGTTCTTC | CASSFGRLHYNEQFF
. | TRBJ1-2 | TRBV4-2 | few | TGTGCCAGCAGCCAAACCCTTAACTATGGCTACACCTTC | CASSQTLNYGYTF
TRBD1 | TRBJ2-7 | TRBV27 | . | TGTGCCAGCAGTTTAGCCGGGACAGGGCCTTCCGAGCAGTACTTC | CASSLAGTGPSEQYF
. | TRBJ2-1 | TRBV5-1 | . | TGCGCCAGCAGCTTGGTAGGGGACCCGTCGGATGAGCAGTTCTTC | CASSLVGDPSDEQFF
TRBD1 | TRBJ2-5 | TRBV12-3/TRBV12-4 | few | TGTGCCAGCAGGGAGCAGGGGGAGTCAGAGACCCAGTACTTC | CASREQGESETQYF
TRBD1 | TRBJ2-2 | TRBV18 | . | TGTGCCAGCTCGCCTACCGTCGGACAGGGATACACCGGGGAGCTGTTTTTT | CASSPTVGQGYTGELFF
. | TRBJ2-2 | TRBV6-2/TRBV6-3 | . | TGTGCCAGCAGGCCACTCACCGGGGAGCTGTTTTTT | CASRPLTGELFF
TRBD2 | TRBJ2-1 | TRBV20-1 | once | TGCTGTGCTAGTAGACTAGCGGGACCGAGCTCCTACAATGAGCAGTTCTTC | CCASRLAGPSSYNEQFF
. | TRBJ1-4 | TRBV28 | . | TGTGCCATCAGCCCCGGGCTCTTCTGCTGGAAACTGTTTTTT | CAISPGLFCWKLFF
. | TRBJ1-1 | TRBV9 | few | TGTGCCAGCAGCGTAGATCCACGGGTCGGGATGAACACTGAAGCTTTCTTT | CASSVDPRVGMNTEAFF
TRBD2 | TRBJ2-2 | TRBV5-1 | . | TGCGCCAGCAGCTTTTCCGGGACTAGCATTTCCGGGGAGCTGTTTTTT | CASSFSGTSISGELFF
. | TRBJ2-3 | TRBV3-1 | few | TGTGCCAGCAGCCGGGACCATCCCACAGATACGCAGTATTTT | CASSRDHPTDTQYF
. | TRBJ2-3 | TRBV7-6 | . | TGTGCCAGCAGCTCACTGGCGACTAGCACAGATACGCAGTATTTT | CASSSLATSTDTQYF
TRBD2 | TRBJ2-1 | TRBV4-2 | many | TGTGCCAGCAGCCAAGAACGGGTAGCGGGAGGCGATGAGCAGTTCTTC | CASSQERVAGGDEQFF
. | TRBJ2-7 | TRBV5-6 | . | TGTGCCAGCAGCTTACCACCTCCCGGTTACGAGCAGTACTTC | CASSLPPPGYEQYF
TRBD1 | TRBJ1-2 | TRBV20-1 | . | TGCAGTGCCACTACAGGGGGCAGGCATGGCTACACCTTC | CSATTGGRHGYTF
. | TRBJ2-2 | TRBV20-1 | . | TGCAGTGCTGGCATGAACACCGGGGAGCTGTTTTTT | CSAGMNTGELFF
. | TRBJ1-5 | TRBV12-3/TRBV12-4 | . | TGTGCCAGCAGTTATACAGGGAGCAATCAGCCCCAGCATTTT | CASSYTGSNQPQHF
. | TRBJ1-1 | TRBV20-1 | few | TGCAGTGCTAGAGGTACTCTCAACACTGAAGCTTTCTTT | CSARGTLNTEAFF
. | TRBJ1-3 | TRBV10-3 | many | TGTGCCATCACCCCGGAACTTAGCTCTGGAAACACCATATATTTT | CAITPELSSGNTIYF
TRBD2 | TRBJ2-5 | TRBV4-2 | few | TGTGCCAGCAGCCAAACTAGCGGTAAAGAGACCCAGTACTTC | CASSQTSGKETQYF
. | TRBJ2-1 | TRBV11-2 | . | TGTGCCAGCAGCTTAGCCCCTTTGACTGTCCCCAATGAGCAGTTCTTC | CASSLAPLTVPNEQFF
TRBD2 | TRBJ2-3 | TRBV7-2 | few | TGTGCCAGCAGCTTAGGCCCAGCGGGGGGGACAGATACGCAGTATTTT | CASSLGPAGGTDTQYF
TRBD1 | TRBJ2-4 | TRBV20-1 | . | TGCAGTGCTCGACAGGGTGGGAACATTCAGTACTTC | CSARQGGNIQYF
. | TRBJ1-1 | TRBV12-3/TRBV12-4 | few | TGTGCCAGCAGTTGGTCCTCCCTGTTAGGGTATGGGGACACTGAAGCTTTCTTT | CASSWSSLLGYGDTEAFF
. | TRBJ2-5 | TRBV2 | . | TGTGCCAGCAGTGCCGACAGATTAAGTGAGACCCAGTACTTC | CASSADRLSETQYF
TRBD2 | TRBJ2-5 | TRBV10-2 | . | TGCGCCAGCAGTGCCGCCCCGGGACTAGCGAGGGAGACCCAGTACTTC | CASSAAPGLARETQYF
TRBD2 | TRBJ2-1 | TRBV6-1 | few | TGTGCCAGCAGTGAAAGCCGGGGGGATGAGCAGTTCTTC | CASSESRGDEQFF
. | TRBJ2-5 | TRBV5-1 | . | TGCGCCAGCAGCTTGGCACCGGGAGAAGAGACCCAGTACTTC | CASSLAPGEETQYF
. | TRBJ2-5 | TRBV28 | few | TGTGCCAGCAGTCCCCCTGGGGCAGGGGAAGAGACCCAGTACTTC | CASSPPGAGEETQYF
TRBD2 | TRBJ2-3 | TRBV3-1 | . | TGTGCCAGCAGCCAAGCTAGCGGGGCAGGATCAGATACGCAGTATTTT | CASSQASGAGSDTQYF
. | TRBJ2-7 | TRBV12-3/TRBV12-4 | few | TGTGCCAGCACCCTCTTGAACACAGCTTTCCCCTACGAGCAGTACTTC | CASTLLNTAFPYEQYF
TRBD2 | TRBJ2-6 | TRBV12-3/TRBV12-4 | . | TGTGCCAGCGGGGAGGGAAAAAAGGGGGCCAACGTCCTGACTTTC | CASGEGKKGANVLTF
. | TRBJ2-5 | TRBV20-1 | . | TGCAGTGCTAGAGATAGAGGCCTACATCAAGAGACCCAGTACTTC | CSARDRGLHQETQYF
. | TRBJ2-3 | TRBV7-9 | . | TGTGCCAGCAGCTTAGTGGGGTACACAGATACGCAGTATTTT | CASSLVGYTDTQYF
TRBD1 | TRBJ2-1 | TRBV5-1 | many | TGCGCCAGCAGCTATGGACAGGGGGGAGGCAATGAGCAGTTCTTC | CASSYGQGGGNEQFF
TRBD2 | TRBJ2-1 | TRBV2 | few | TGTGCCAGCAGTGGGGTAGCGGGGGGTCGGTCGCTCTTC | CASSGVAGGRSLF
TRBD2 | TRBJ2-5 | TRBV7-2 | . | TGTGCCAGCAGCAATCGGGAGGCAGAGACCCAGTACTTC | CASSNREAETQYF
. | TRBJ2-7 | TRBV12-3/TRBV12-4 | . | TGTGCCAGCAGTTTCCTAGGGAACGAGCAGTACTTC | CASSFLGNEQYF
TRBD1 | TRBJ2-1 | TRBV5-5 | . | TGTGCCAGCAGCTTGACAGGGGGCGTCTCCTACAATGAGCAGTTCTTC | CASSLTGGVSYNEQFF
TRBD1 | TRBJ2-3 | TRBV5-6 | few | TGTGCCAGCAGCGGGGCCGGGACAGGGCTCACAGATACGCAGTATTTT | CASSGAGTGLTDTQYF
. | TRBJ2-3 | TRBV3-1 | few | TGTGCCAGCAGCCAAGACCTTTACGGAGGACTGCACACAGATACGCAGTATTTT | CASSQDLYGGLHTDTQYF
TRBD1 | TRBJ2-3 | TRBV11-2 | . | TGTGCCAGCAGCATCGACAGGGGGCCGGCAGATACGCAGTATTTT | CASSIDRGPADTQYF
. | TRBJ1-2 | TRBV5-1 | many | TGCGCCAGCAGCCGGGGACATAACTATGGCTACACCTTC | CASSRGHNYGYTF
TRBD1 | TRBJ1-5 | TRBV3-1 | few | TGTGCCAGCAGCCAATCCACCGGGACAGGGAAGTTCAATCAGCCCCAGCATTTT | CASSQSTGTGKFNQPQHF
. | TRBJ2-1 | TRBV10-3 | . | TGTGCCATCAGTTCAGCCGCTCTACAGGATGAGCAGTTCTTC | CAISSAALQDEQFF
. | TRBJ2-3 | TRBV3-1 | . | TGTGCCAGCAGTCAAGGAGGGGATCCCTCTGATACGCAGTATTTT | CASSQGGDPSDTQYF
TRBD1 | TRBJ1-1 | TRBV3-1 | many | TGTGCCAGCAGCCGCCCAGGGGGCAACACTGAAGCTTTCTTT | CASSRPGGNTEAFF
. | TRBJ2-7 | TRBV5-6 | . | TGTGCCAGCAGCTTGGTGCAGGGTAGGTACGAGCAGTACTTC | CASSLVQGRYEQYF
TRBD1 | TRBJ2-5 | TRBV12-3/TRBV12-4 | . | TGTGCCAGCAGTCCGCCTACAGGGGAAGAGACCCAGTACTTC | CASSPPTGEETQYF
. | TRBJ1-2 | TRBV12-3/TRBV12-4 | . | TGTGCCTCCGGCCTGGGGCTGGGTTATGGCTACACCTTC | CASGLGLGYGYTF
. | TRBJ1-6 | TRBV10-2 | . | TGCGCCAGCACCAGGGAGTGGAATTCACCCCTCCACTTT | CASTREWNSPLHF
. | TRBJ2-3 | TRBV7-9 | . | TGTGCCAGCGGACTCCTTGATACGCAGTATTTT | CASGLLDTQYF
TRBD1 | TRBJ1-2 | TRBV15 | . | TGTGCCACCAGCAGAGGACAGGGCTATGGCTACACCTTC | CATSRGQGYGYTF
. | TRBJ1-1 | TRBV12-3/TRBV12-4 | . | TGTGCCAGCAGTCTTGTCAACCGCGAAGCTTTCTTT | CASSLVNREAFF